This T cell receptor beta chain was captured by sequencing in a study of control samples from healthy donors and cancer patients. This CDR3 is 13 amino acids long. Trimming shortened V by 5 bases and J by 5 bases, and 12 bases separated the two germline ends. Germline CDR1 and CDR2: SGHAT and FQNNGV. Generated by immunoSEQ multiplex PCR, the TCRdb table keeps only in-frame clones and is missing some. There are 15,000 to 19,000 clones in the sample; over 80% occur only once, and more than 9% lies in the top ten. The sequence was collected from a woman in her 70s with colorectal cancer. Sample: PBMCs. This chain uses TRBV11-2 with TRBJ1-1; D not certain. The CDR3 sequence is CASSLLLSTEAFF. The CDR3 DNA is TGTGCCAGCAGCCTCCTTTTGTCGACTGAAGCTTTCTTT. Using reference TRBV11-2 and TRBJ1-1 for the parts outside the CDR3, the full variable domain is EAGVAQSPRYKIIEKRQSVAFWCNPISGHATLYWYQQILGQGPKLLIQFQNNGVVDDSQLPKDRFSAERLKGVDSTLKIQPAKLEDSAVYLCASSLLLSTEAFFGQGTRLTVV.